This T cell receptor beta chain is drawn from a study of radiation and T cells in renal cell carcinoma (dated by TCRdb to 2020 to 2022). General notes on the study: A total of around 50 samples underwent TCR beta sequencing, made up of about 26 tumors and approximately 27 peripheral blood samples. Across all 50 or so samples, 3,800,000 or so unique CDR3 nucleotide sequences encoding some 3,000,000 unique CDR3 amino acid sequences were identified.

The germline V gene yields SQVTM for CDR1 and ANQGSEA for CDR2. Trimming removed 6 bases from V and 0 bases from J, leaving 12 bases between the germline ends. Its CDR3 holds 13 amino acids, cysteine through phenylalanine. Of the read, only the CDR3 DNA is kept; its 39 bases are in frame from base 1. With respect to this clone: Its antigen is currently not known. No qualities accompany the bases; no much larger clone lies one base away.

Beyond this particular receptor, the publication reports: Higher TCR clonality was observed in irradiated tumors than in controls, with an average of around 50% of the repertoire accounted for by the top 100 clonotypes, compared with around 45% in nephrectomy-only tumors. Irradiated tumors contained more dominant CDR3 motifs, and these motifs occupied a larger share of the repertoire than in control tumors. Intratumoral heterogeneity went uncaptured because the only tumor material available was small regions of approximately 1 g. Effects of radiation dose or scheduling on the TCR repertoire could not be addressed with the single-armed trial design.

Following the manufacturer's recommendations, the immunoSEQ kit was used to generate TCR beta libraries from genomic DNA. To prepare the libraries, a first multiplex PCR with proprietary primers was run, followed by a second PCR that added unique barcodes, and a bead cleanup was done after each round. Each sample batch included a kit-provided positive control reaction and a negative control reaction. The final libraries were assessed on an Agilent 4200 TapeStation D1000 ScreenTape, pooled by volume, and quantified by qPCR. Sequencing ran on an Illumina NextSeq500 with a MidOutput 150-cycle cartridge, using 156 Read1 and 15 Index1 cycles with kit custom primers. The pooled library was loaded at 1.0 pM with an approximately 21% PhiX control spike-in. As for the authors' bioinformatics: Vendor-processed data were analyzed in R, with a clonotype defined as all T cells sharing the same CDR3 nucleotide sequence. For clone abundance analyses, frequencies were normalized to the 10,000 most abundant clones per sample. Public T cell clones, which averaged fewer than five per sample, were removed prior to analysis. ImmunoMap was used for dominant motif analysis with the PAM10 matrix, a gap penalty of 30, and a homology threshold of 0.3, and any motif reaching a cumulative frequency of at least 0.01 was considered dominant. The immuneACCESS repertoire file appears here via TCRdb, limited to in-frame rearrangements. These files lack a portion of the clones; in checked studies, under half of the deficit traces to unresolved V genes, and the cause of the others is not known. The DNA gave D and trimming, while V, J and clone size come from that table. The sample includes 15,000 to 17,000 clones, with approximately 53% observed a single time. The top ten clonotypes cover about 11% of the sample.

This sample's time point label indicates: tumor resected at nephrectomy. Sample treatment or condition, as interpreted from the label and publication: treatment-naive control, cytoreductive nephrectomy. For controls, tumors were taken from treatment-naive renal cell carcinoma patients who had cytoreductive nephrectomy with no radiation beforehand. Every patient's renal cell carcinoma showed clear cell pathology. The control tumors sequenced for TCR were resected between about 2010 and 2015 from over nine males and 4 females whose median age was roughly 50 years (range about 40 to 90). Tumor processing involved mechanical dissociation, digestion with collagenase/hyaluronidase at 37 degrees C, handling in gentleMACS C tubes, and storage in liquid nitrogen. Genomic DNA for TCR sequencing was prepared using the QIAamp DNA Blood Mini Kit (Qiagen). The analyses included just those samples that passed every quality control check.

The sequences come from tumor tissue, collected from a patient whose treatment was nephrectomy without radiotherapy. The TCR sequence derives from a man aged 45-65 years with renal cell carcinoma. The chain is encoded by TRBV29-1 joined to TRBJ2-7; TRBD1 is possibly the D segment (5 matching bases). In nucleotide form, the sequence is TGCAGCGTCAAGACAGTTAACTCCTACGAGCAGTACTTC. Protein translation: CSVKTVNSYEQYF.